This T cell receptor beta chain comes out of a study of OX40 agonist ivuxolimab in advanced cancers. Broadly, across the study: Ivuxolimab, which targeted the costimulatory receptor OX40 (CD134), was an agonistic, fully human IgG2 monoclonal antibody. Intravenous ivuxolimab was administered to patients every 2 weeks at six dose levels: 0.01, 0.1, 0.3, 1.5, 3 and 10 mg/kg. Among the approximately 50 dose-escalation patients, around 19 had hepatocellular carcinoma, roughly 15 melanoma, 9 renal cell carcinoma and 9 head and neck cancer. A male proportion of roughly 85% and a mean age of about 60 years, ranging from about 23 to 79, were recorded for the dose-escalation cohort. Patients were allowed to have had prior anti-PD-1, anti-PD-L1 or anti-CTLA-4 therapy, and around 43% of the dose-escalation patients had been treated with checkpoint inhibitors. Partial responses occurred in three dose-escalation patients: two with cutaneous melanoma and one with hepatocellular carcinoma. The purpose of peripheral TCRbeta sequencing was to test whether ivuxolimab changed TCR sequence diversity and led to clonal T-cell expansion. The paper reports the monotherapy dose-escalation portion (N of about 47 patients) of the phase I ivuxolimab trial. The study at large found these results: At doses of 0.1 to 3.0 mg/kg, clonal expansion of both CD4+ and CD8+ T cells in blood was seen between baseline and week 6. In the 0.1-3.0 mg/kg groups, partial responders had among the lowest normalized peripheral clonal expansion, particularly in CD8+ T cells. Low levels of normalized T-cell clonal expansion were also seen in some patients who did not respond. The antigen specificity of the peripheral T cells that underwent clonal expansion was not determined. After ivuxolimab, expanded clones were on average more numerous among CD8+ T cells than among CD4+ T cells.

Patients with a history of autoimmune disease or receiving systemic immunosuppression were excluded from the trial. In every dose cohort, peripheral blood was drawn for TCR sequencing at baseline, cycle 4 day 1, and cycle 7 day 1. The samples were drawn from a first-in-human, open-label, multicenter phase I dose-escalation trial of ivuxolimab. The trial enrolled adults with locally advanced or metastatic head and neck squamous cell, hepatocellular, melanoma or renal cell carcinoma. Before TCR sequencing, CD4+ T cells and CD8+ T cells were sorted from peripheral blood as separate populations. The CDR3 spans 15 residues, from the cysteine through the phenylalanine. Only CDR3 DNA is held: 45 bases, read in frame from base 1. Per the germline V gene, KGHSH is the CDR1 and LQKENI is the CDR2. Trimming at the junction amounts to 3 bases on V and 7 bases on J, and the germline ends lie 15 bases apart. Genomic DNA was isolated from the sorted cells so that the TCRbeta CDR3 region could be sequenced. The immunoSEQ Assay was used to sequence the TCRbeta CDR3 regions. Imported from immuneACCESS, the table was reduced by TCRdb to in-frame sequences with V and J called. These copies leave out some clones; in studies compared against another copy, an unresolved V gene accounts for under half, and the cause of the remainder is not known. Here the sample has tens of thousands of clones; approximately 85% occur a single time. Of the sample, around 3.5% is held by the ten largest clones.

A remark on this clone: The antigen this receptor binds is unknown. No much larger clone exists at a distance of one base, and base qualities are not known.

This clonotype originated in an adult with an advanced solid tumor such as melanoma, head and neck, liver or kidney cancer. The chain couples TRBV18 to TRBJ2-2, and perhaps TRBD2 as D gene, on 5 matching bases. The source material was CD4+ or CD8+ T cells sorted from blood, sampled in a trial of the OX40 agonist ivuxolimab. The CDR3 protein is CASSPSRGTNGELFF. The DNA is TGTGCCAGCTCACCTTCCCGGGGAACGAACGGGGAGCTGTTTTTT.